This is a list of T cell receptor beta chains from one sample in a study of spatial heterogeneity in lung cancer. Via MiXCR, TCRdb re-called the 5' RACE reads, giving one row per CDR3 protein. The sample consists of around 50,000 distinct CDR3 sequences, 7.5% to 9% of them appearing once. Material: PBMCs, obtained at surgery. The receptors were gathered from a female donor with early-stage non-small cell lung cancer. Each CDR3 is given with its conserved first and last residue. D genes are given only for firm matches. Only part of the rows carry a size: once, few, many, or a class if the clone is expanded.

CDR3: CASSYRDGRDTEAFF
DNA: TGTGCCAGCAGCTACCGGGATGGCCGTGACACTGAAGCTTTCTTT
V: TRBV14
J: TRBJ1-1
D: -
size: many

CDR3: CASSVLGTTEAFF
DNA: TGTGCCAGCAGTGTGTTAGGTACCACTGAAGCTTTCTTT
V: TRBV25-1
J: TRBJ1-1
D: -
size: -

CDR3: CSARDYQGAAREQYF
DNA: TGCAGTGCTAGAGATTACCAGGGGGCGGCTCGCGAGCAGTACTTC
V: TRBV20-1
J: TRBJ2-7
D: TRBD1
size: few

CDR3: CASRLSQSSNQPQHF
DNA: TGTGCCAGTAGGCTAAGCCAGAGTAGCAATCAGCCCCAGCATTTT
V: TRBV19
J: TRBJ1-5
D: -
size: few

CDR3: CASSFVGGNQPQHF
DNA: TGTGCCAGCAGTTTTGTGGGGGGCAATCAGCCCCAGCATTTT
V: TRBV27
J: TRBJ1-5
D: -
size: -

CDR3: CASSQDGTVNNEQFF
DNA: TGTGCCAGCAGCCAAGATGGGACGGTAAACAATGAGCAGTTCTTC
V: TRBV4-2
J: TRBJ2-1
D: -
size: -

CDR3: CASSPAGGVGNTIYF
DNA: TGTGCCAGCAGCCCAGCAGGGGGTGTTGGAAACACCATATATTTT
V: TRBV11-2
J: TRBJ1-3
D: TRBD1
size: many

CDR3: CASSPGQGVETQYF
DNA: TGTGCCAGCTCGCCCGGACAGGGGGTAGAGACCCAGTACTTC
V: TRBV18
J: TRBJ2-5
D: TRBD1
size: -

CDR3: CASSLTGTGVYEQYF
DNA: TGTGCCAGCAGCTTGACCGGGACAGGGGTTTACGAGCAGTACTTC
V: TRBV5-5
J: TRBJ2-7
D: TRBD1
size: -

CDR3: CASSLGLDADTQYF
DNA: TGTGCCAGCAGCTTAGGGTTAGACGCAGATACGCAGTATTTT
V: TRBV7-2
J: TRBJ2-3
D: -
size: many

CDR3: CAWVLRDRGDTGELFF
DNA: TGTGCCTGGGTCCTCCGGGACAGGGGCGACACCGGGGAGCTGTTTTTT
V: TRBV30
J: TRBJ2-2
D: TRBD1
size: few

CDR3: CSVVYRGGQETQYF
DNA: TGCAGCGTCGTATACAGGGGCGGCCAAGAGACCCAGTACTTC
V: TRBV29-1
J: TRBJ2-5
D: TRBD1
size: many

CDR3: CASSLDRWDTDEQFF
DNA: TGCGCCAGCAGCTTAGACAGGTGGGATACTGATGAGCAGTTCTTC
V: TRBV5-1
J: TRBJ2-1
D: -
size: -

CDR3: CASSVAGGGATDTQYF
DNA: TGTGCCAGCAGCGTAGCTGGCGGGGGGGCTACAGATACGCAGTATTTT
V: TRBV9
J: TRBJ2-3
D: TRBD2
size: few

CDR3: CASNLDSATYEQYF
DNA: TGTGCCAGCAACTTGGACAGCGCTACCTACGAGCAGTACTTC
V: TRBV7-2
J: TRBJ2-7
D: -
size: many

CDR3: CASSLRDSANYGYTF
DNA: TGTGCCAGCAGTTTACGCGATTCAGCTAACTATGGCTACACCTTC
V: TRBV12-3/TRBV12-4
J: TRBJ1-2
D: -
size: -